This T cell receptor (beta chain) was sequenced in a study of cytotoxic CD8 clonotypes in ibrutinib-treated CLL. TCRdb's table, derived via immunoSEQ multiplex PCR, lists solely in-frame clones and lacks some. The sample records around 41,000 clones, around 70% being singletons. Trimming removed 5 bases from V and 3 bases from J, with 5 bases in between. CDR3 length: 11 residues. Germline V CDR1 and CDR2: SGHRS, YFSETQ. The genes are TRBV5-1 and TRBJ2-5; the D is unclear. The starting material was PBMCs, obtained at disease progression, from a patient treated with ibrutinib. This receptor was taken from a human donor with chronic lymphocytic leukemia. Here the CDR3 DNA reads TGCGCCAGCAGATACGAAGAGACCCAGTACTTC. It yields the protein CASRYEETQYF.